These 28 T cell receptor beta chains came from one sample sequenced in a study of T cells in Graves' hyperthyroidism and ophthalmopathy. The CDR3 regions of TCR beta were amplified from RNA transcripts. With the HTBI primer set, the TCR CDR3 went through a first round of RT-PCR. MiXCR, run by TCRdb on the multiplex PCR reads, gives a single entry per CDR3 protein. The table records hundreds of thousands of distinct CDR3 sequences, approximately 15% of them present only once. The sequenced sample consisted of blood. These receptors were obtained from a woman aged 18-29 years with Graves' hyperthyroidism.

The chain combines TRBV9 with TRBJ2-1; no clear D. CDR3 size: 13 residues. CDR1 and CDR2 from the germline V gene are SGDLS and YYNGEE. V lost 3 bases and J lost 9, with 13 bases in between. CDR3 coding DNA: TGTGCCAGCAGCGGGGCAGGATGGGGTGAGCAGTTCTTC. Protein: CASSGAGWGEQFF.

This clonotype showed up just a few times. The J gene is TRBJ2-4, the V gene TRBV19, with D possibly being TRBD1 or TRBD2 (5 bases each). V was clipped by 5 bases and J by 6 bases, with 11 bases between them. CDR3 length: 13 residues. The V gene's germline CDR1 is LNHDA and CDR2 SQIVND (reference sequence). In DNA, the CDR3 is TGTGCCAGTAGTCTGGGACCAATAAACATTCAGTACTTC. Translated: CASSLGPINIQYF.

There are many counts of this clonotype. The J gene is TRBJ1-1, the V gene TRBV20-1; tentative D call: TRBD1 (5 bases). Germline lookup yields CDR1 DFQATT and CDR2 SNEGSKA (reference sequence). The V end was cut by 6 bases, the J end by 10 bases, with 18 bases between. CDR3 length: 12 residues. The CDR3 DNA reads TGCAGTGCAGAGCCAGGGAATGTAAGAGCTTTCTTT. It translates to CSAEPGNVRAFF.

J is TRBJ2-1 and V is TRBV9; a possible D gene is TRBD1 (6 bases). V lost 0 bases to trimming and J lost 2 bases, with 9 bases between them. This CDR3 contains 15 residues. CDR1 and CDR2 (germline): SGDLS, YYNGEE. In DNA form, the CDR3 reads TGTGCCAGCAGCGTAGACGGGACAACCTACAATGAGCAGTTCTTC. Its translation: CASSVDGTTYNEQFF.

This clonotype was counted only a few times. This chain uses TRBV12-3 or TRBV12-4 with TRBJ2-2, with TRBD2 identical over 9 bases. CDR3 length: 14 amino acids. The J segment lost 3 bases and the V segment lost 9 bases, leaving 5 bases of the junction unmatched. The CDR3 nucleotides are TGTGCCAGTTCCCTAGCGGGACACACCGGGGAGCTGTTTTTT. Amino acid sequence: CASSLAGHTGELFF.

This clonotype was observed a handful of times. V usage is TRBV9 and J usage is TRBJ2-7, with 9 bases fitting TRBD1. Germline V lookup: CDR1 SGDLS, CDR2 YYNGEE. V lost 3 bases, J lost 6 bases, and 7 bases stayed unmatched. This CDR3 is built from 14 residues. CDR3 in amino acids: CASSASRDRVEQYF. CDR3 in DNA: TGTGCCAGCAGCGCCTCCCGGGACAGGGTCGAGCAGTACTTC.

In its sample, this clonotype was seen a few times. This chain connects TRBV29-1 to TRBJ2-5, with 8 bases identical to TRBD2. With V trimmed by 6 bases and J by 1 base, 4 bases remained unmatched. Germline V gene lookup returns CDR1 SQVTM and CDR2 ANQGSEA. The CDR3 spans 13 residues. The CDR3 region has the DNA TGCAGCGTCCCGGGACTAGGCCAAGAGACCCAGTACTTC. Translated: CSVPGLGQETQYF.

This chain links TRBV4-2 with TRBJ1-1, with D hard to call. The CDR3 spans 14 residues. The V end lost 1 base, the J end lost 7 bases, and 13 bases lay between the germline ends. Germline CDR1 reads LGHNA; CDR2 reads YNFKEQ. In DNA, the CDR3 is TGTGCCAGCAGCCAAGGGATCAAGTTGTTTGAAGCTTTCTTT. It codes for CASSQGIKLFEAFF.

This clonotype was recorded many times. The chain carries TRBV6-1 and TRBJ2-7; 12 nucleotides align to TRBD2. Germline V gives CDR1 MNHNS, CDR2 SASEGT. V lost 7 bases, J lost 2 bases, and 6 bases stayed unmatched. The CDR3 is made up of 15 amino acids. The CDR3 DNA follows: TGTGCCAGCACCGACCTAGCGGGAGGGCCCTACGAGCAGTACTTC. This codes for CASTDLAGGPYEQYF.

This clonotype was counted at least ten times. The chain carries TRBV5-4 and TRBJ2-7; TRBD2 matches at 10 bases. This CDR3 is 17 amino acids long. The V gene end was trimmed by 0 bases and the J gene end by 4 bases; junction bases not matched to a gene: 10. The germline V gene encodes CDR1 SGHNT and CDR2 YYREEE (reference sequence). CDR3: CASSLAPSGSVSYEQYF. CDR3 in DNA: TGTGCCAGCAGCTTGGCCCCTAGCGGGAGCGTCTCTTACGAGCAGTACTTC.

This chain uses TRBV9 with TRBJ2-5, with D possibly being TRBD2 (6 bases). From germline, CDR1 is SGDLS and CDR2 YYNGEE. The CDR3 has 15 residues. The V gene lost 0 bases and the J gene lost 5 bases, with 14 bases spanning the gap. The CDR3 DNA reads TGTGCCAGCAGCGTAGCATCGGGGAGCGGGGAGACCCAGTACTTC. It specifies CASSVASGSGETQYF.

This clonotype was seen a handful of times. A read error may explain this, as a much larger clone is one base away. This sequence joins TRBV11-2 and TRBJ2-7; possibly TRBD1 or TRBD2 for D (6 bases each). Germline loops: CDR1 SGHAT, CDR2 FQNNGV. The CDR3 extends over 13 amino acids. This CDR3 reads CVSQGGTYYEQYF. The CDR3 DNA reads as TGTGTCAGCCAAGGGGGGACCTACTACGAGCAGTACTTC.

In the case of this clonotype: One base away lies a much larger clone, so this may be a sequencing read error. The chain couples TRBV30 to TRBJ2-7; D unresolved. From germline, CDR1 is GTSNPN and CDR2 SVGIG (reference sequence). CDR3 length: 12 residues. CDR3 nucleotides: TGTGCCTGGAGTGTACCGGCCGCCGAGCTGTACTTC. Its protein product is CAWSVPAAELYF.

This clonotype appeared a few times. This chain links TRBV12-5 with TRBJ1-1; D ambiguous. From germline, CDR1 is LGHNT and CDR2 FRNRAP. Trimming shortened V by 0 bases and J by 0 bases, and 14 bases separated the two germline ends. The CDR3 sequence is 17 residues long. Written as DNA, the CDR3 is TGTGCTAGTGGTTTGGTACTCGTTGGCAGCATGAACACTGAAGCTTTCTTT. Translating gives CASGLVLVGSMNTEAFF.

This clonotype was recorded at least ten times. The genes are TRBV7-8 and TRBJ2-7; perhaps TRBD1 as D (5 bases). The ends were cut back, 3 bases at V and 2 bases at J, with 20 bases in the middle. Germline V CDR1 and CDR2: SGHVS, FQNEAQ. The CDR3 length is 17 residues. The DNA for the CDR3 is TGTGCCAGCAGCTTCGCCACGGTGGGGCTGTTAACCTACGAGCAGTACTTC. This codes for CASSFATVGLLTYEQYF.

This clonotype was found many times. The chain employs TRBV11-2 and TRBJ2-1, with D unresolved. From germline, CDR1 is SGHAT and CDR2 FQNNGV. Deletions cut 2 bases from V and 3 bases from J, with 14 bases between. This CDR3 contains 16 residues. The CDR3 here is CASSLFGATIYNEQFF. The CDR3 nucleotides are TGTGCCAGCAGCTTATTCGGCGCCACTATCTACAATGAGCAGTTCTTC.

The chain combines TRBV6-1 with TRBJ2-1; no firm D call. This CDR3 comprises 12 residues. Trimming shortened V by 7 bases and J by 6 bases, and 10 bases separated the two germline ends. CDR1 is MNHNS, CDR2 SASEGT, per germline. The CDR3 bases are TGTGCCAGCAAGCCGACGTTCAATGAGCAGTTCTTC. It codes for CASKPTFNEQFF.

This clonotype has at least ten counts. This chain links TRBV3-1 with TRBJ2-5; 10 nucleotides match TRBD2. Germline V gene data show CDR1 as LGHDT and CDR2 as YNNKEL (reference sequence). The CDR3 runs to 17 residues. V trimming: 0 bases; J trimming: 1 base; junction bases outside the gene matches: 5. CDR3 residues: CASSQDRTSGAQETQYF. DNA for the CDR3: TGTGCCAGCAGCCAAGACAGAACTAGCGGGGCCCAAGAGACCCAGTACTTC.

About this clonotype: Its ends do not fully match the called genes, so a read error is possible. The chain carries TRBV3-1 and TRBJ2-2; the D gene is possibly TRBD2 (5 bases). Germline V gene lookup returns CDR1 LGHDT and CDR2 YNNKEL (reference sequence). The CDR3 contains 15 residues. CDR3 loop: CASSQGGIWTGELCF. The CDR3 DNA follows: TGTGCCAGCAGCCAGGGTGGTATATGGACCGGGGAGCTGTGTTTT. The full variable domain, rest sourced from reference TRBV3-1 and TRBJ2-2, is DTAVSQTPKYLVTQMGNDKSIKCEQNLGHDTMYWYKQDSKKFLKIMFSYNNKELIINETVPNRFSPKSPDKAHLNLHINSLELGDSAVYFCASSQGGIWTGELCFGEGSRLTVL.

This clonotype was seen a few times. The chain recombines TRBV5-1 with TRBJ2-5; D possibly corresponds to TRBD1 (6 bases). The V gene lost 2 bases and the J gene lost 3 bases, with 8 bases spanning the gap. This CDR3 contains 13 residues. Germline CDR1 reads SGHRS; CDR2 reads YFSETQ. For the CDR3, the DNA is TGCGCCAGCAGCTTTCGGACAGAAGAGACCCAGTACTTC. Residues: CASSFRTEETQYF.

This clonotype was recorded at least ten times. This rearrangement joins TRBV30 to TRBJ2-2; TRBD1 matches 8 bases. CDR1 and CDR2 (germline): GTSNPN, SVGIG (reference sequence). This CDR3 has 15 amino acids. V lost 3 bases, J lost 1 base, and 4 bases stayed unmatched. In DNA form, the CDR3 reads TGTGCCTGGAGGGCAGGGGGCAAGAACACCGGGGAGCTGTTTTTT. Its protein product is CAWRAGGKNTGELFF.

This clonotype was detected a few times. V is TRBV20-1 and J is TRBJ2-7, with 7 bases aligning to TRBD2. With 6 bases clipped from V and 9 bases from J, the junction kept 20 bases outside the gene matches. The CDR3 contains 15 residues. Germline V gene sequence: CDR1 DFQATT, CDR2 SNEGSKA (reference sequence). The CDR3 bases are TGCAGTGCCTTTCTAGCGGACGGACCCCCTACGGCGCAGTACTTC. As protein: CSAFLADGPPTAQYF.

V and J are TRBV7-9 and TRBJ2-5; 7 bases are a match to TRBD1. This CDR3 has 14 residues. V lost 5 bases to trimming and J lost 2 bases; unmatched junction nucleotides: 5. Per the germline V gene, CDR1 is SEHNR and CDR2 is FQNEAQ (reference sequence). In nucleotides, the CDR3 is TGTGCCAGCAGCGAAACAGGGGCTCAAGAGACCCAGTACTTC. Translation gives CASSETGAQETQYF. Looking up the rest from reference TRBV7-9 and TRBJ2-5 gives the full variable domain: DTGVSQNPRHKITKRGQNVTFRCDPISEHNRLYWYRQTLGQGPEFLTYFQNEAQLEKSRLLSDRFSAERPKGSFSTLEIQRTEQGDSAMYLCASSETGAQETQYFGPGTRLLVL.

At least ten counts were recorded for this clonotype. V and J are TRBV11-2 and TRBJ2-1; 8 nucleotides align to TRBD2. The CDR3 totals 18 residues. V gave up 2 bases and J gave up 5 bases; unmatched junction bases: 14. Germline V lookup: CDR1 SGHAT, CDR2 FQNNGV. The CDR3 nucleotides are TGTGCCAGCAGCTTAAGTATAGCGGGGCAAACACTTGACAATGAGCAGTTCTTC. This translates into CASSLSIAGQTLDNEQFF.

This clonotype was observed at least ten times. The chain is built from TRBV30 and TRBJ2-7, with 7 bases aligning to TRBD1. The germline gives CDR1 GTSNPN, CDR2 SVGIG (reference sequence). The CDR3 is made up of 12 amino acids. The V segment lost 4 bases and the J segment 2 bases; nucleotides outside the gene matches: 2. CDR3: CAWTRGTYEQYF. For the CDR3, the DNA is TGTGCCTGGACCAGGGGGACCTACGAGCAGTACTTC.

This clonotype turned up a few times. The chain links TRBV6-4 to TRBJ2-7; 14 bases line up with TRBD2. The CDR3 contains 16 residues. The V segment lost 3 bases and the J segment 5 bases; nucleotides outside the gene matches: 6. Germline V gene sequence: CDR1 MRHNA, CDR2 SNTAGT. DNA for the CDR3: TGTGCCAGCAGTGAAACCGGGACTAGCGGGGGTAACGAGCAGTACTTC. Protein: CASSETGTSGGNEQYF.

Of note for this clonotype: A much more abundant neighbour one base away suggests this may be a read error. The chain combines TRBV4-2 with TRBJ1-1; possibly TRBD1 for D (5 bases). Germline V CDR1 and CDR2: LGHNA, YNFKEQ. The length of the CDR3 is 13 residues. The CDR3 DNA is TGTGCCGTTCAGGGACTCCCTGACACTGAAGATTTCTTT. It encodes CAVQGLPDTEDFF.

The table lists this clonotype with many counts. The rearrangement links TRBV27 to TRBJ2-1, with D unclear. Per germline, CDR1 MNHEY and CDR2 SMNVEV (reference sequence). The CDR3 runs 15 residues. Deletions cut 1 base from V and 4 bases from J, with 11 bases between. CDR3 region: CASSLFSPRYNEQFF. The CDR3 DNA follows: TGTGCCAGCAGTTTATTTTCCCCGAGGTACAATGAGCAGTTCTTC.